This T cell receptor (beta chain) was obtained from a study of T-cell memory formation after mild COVID-19. TCRdb re-called the 5' RACE reads through MiXCR, storing one row per CDR3 protein. There are a few hundred thousand distinct CDR3 sequences in the sample; more than 20% occur only once, and 8.5% to 10% lies in the top ten. This clonotype showed up just a few times. Trimming took 10 bases from V and 4 from J; bases not matched to a gene: 10. Germline loops: CDR1 MNHEY, CDR2 SMNVEV (reference sequence). CDR3 length equals 15 residues. Sequenced material: PBMCs or a T cell subset sorted from them (not recorded which). The receptor comes from an adult woman who had mild COVID-19 (a few samples of this study predate the infection). Cell type and time point are not known. The rearrangement uses TRBV27 and TRBJ2-7; 13 nucleotides agree with TRBD2. The CDR3 DNA reads as TGTGCCACCCGGACTAGCGGGAGCGGGAGTTACGAGCAGTACTTC. Protein: CATRTSGSGSYEQYF.